The rows below give T cell receptor beta chains drawn from one sample of a study of human T cells and chemical hapten exposure. TCRdb analysed the RACE reads with MiXCR anew, one entry per CDR3 protein. The sample records 150,000 to 200,000 distinct CDR3 sequences, roughly 26% being singletons. The sample in question was whole blood, obtained in connection with sensitization to the hapten diphenylcyclopropenone (DPC). These receptors were collected from a woman under 30 with alopecia areata. Some clones in this sample may be carry-over from other donors' samples. Each CDR3 is given with its conserved first and last residue. A D gene is named only where the DNA matches it firmly. Clone size is not always given. Where it is, it says once, few, many or a class for expanded clones.

-	-	TRBV5-1	TRBJ2-7	CASSLKSPTAGEQYF	TGCGCCAGCAGCTTAAAAAGCCCTACCGCGGGGGAGCAGTACTTC
few	-	TRBV29-1	TRBJ2-1	CSVLGGTLSSYNEQFF	TGCAGCGTTCTTGGAGGGACCCTAAGCTCCTACAATGAGCAGTTCTTC
few	-	TRBV9	TRBJ2-3	CASSVEPPGGGAADTQYF	TGTGCCAGCAGCGTAGAACCCCCTGGAGGGGGGGCCGCAGATACGCAGTATTTT
few	TRBD2	TRBV28	TRBJ2-2	CASILRGGRAAGELFF	TGTGCCAGCATTCTTCGGGGCGGGAGGGCGGCCGGGGAGCTGTTTTTT
few	TRBD2	TRBV6-8	TRBJ2-7	CASRLNLAGDSYEQYF	TGTGCCAGCAGGCTCAACTTAGCGGGGGACTCCTACGAGCAGTACTTC
few	TRBD2	TRBV7-9	TRBJ2-5	CASSYSGLAGQETQYF	TGTGCCAGCAGCTATTCGGGACTAGCGGGACAAGAGACCCAGTACTTC
many	-	TRBV7-6	TRBJ1-1	CASSLVWGGSTEAFF	TGTGCCAGCAGCTTAGTGTGGGGGGGAAGCACTGAAGCTTTCTTT
-	-	TRBV12-3/TRBV12-4	TRBJ2-2	CATNPGGRTGELFF	TGTGCCACCAACCCGGGGGGCCGCACCGGGGAGCTGTTTTTT
few	-	TRBV28	TRBJ2-3	CANKDASIGDTQYF	TGTGCCAACAAGGATGCGTCCATCGGGGATACGCAGTATTTT
-	TRBD1	TRBV20-1	TRBJ1-5	CSAKTGTGGLGNQPQHF	TGCAGTGCTAAAACCGGGACAGGGGGCTTGGGCAATCAGCCCCAGCATTTT
-	-	TRBV5-1	TRBJ2-1	CASSLMSGSYNEQFF	TGCGCCAGCAGCTTGATGTCGGGCTCCTACAATGAGCAGTTCTTC
few	-	TRBV6-2/TRBV6-3	TRBJ1-5	CASSYQGTPQHF	TGTGCCAGCAGTTACCAGGGTACGCCCCAGCATTTT